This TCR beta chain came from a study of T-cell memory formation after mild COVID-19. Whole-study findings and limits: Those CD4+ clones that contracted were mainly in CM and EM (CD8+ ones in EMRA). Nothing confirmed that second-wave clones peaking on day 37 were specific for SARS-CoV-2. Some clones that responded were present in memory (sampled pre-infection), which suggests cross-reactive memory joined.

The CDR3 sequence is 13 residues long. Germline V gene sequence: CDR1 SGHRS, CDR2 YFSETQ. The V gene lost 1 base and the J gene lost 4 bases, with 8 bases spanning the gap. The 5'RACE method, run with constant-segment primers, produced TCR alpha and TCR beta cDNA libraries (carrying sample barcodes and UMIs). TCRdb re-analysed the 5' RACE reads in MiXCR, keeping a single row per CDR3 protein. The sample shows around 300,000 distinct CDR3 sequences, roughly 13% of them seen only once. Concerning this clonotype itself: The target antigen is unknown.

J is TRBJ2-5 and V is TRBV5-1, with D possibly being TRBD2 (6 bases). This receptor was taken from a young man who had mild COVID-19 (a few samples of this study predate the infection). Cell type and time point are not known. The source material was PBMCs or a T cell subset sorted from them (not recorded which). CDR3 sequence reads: CASSLTSRETQYF. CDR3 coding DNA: TGCGCCAGCAGCTTGACTAGCAGAGAGACCCAGTACTTC. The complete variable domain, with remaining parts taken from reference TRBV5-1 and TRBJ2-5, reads KAGVTQTPRYLIKTRGQQVTLSCSPISGHRSVSWYQQTPGQGLQFLFEYFSETQRNKGNFPGRFSGRQFSNSRSEMNVSTLELGDSALYLCASSLTSRETQYFGPGTRLLVL.